This T cell receptor beta chain emerged from a study of blood T cells in healthy people across ages. The CDR3 extends over 17 amino acids. Germline V gene data show CDR1 as SGHDN and CDR2 as FVKESK. The V end lost 3 bases, the J end lost 1 base, and 16 bases lay between the germline ends. Every sample had a minimum of 6.5 million PBMCs isolated. Findings and caveats of the study: The donors' CMV status was not determined, possibly confounding changes in expanded clonotypes. Aged donors had fewer naive CD4+ cells and lower diversity than long-lived donors. Diversity estimates drawn from one million T cells were deemed underestimates.

The authors ran a second PCR of 7 to 11 cycles using a sample-barcoded 5' primer and a J-beta primer mix. Each CDR3 protein gets one entry after TCRdb re-called the 5' RACE reads with MiXCR. Altogether 800,000 to 900,000 distinct CDR3 sequences are present, 62% being singletons, with the ten largest covering approximately 30%. As to this clonotype: Its antigen remains unknown.

The receptor comes from a man under 40 in good health. The material sequenced was blood. The chain employs TRBV14 and TRBJ2-1; D is perhaps TRBD1 or TRBD2 (5 bases each). The CDR3 DNA sequence: TGTGCCAGCAGCCAGTTGACCGGGACCGATTCCTACAATGAGCAGTTCTTC. The encoded protein is CASSQLTGTDSYNEQFF.